The 8 T cell receptor beta chains presented below share a single source sample, sequenced in a study of T cells in Graves' hyperthyroidism and ophthalmopathy (dated by TCRdb to about 2019). Library generation was performed with multiplex PCR. Sequenced using an Illumina HiSeq 2000. TCR beta CDR3 regions were amplified from RNA transcripts. For the first round of RT-PCR on the TCR CDR3, the HTBI primer set was used together with the Qiagen OneStep RT-PCR kit. The public reads were run again by TCRdb, first through fastp at Q25 and then through MiXCR, and only productive beta chains were kept. CDR3 protein sequences are deduplicated, and each keeps its most common genes and DNA. Counted in this sample were about 560,000 distinct CDR3 sequences; 16% of them appeared once. Of the sample, approximately 20% falls within the top ten clones. The material sequenced was blood. Receptor source: a woman under 30 with Graves' hyperthyroidism.

The sample holds many counts of this clonotype. This chain uses TRBV7-2 with TRBJ2-7, with TRBD2 matching 9 bases. This CDR3 is 16 amino acids long. From germline, CDR1 is SGHTA and CDR2 FQGNSA. V lost 5 bases and J lost 2; bases outside the gene matches: 10. The CDR3 reads CASSPSPAGGTYEQYF. The CDR3 DNA reads TGTGCCAGCAGCCCTTCTCCAGCGGGAGGAACCTACGAGCAGTACTTC.

There are a few counts of this clonotype. This rearrangement joins TRBV7-3 to TRBJ2-2; maybe TRBD2 (6 bases). CDR1 and CDR2 (germline): SGHTA, FQGTGA. V lost 7 bases, J lost 4 bases, and 22 bases lay in between. The CDR3 spans 17 residues. CDR3 protein: CASTTRKEGLTTGELFF. In DNA form, the CDR3 reads TGTGCCAGCACCACTCGAAAGGAGGGCCTGACCACCGGGGAGCTGTTTTTT.

This clonotype was detected a few times. The V gene is TRBV28, the J gene TRBJ1-2, with 7 bases that match TRBD1. There are 12 residues in the CDR3. Germline CDR1 is MDHEN and CDR2 is SYDVKM. V shed 6 bases, J shed 8 bases, and the junction held 6 bases outside the gene matches. The CDR3 spells CASRRGDSGYTF. CDR3 DNA sequence: TGTGCCAGCAGAAGGGGGGACAGCGGCTACACCTTC.

The chain carries TRBV19 and TRBJ2-1; the D gene is possibly TRBD2 (6 bases). The length of the CDR3 is 13 residues. The V end lost 5 bases, the J end lost 9 bases, and 14 bases lay between the germline ends. Germline values: CDR1 LNHDA, CDR2 SQIVND (reference sequence). DNA of the CDR3: TGTGCCAGTAGTGGGACTGTGCGCAGTGAGCAGTTCTTC. This gives the protein CASSGTVRSEQFF.

About this clonotype: A much larger clone differs by one base, so this may be a read error. This chain joins TRBV7-9 and TRBJ2-5; tentatively, D is TRBD2 (6 bases). The V end was cut by 3 bases, the J end by 6 bases, with 14 bases between. The V gene's germline CDR1 is SEHNR and CDR2 FQNEAQ (reference sequence). The CDR3 is 14 residues long. The CDR3 is CASSFPGETQTQYF. CDR3 coding DNA: TGTGCCAGCAGCTTCCCGGGGGAGACGCAGACCCAGTACTTC.

This clonotype was detected many times. The chain has TRBV2 and TRBJ2-5, with no clear D. The CDR3 spans 10 residues. Per germline, CDR1 SNHLY and CDR2 FYNNEI. V lost 7 bases and J lost 5, with 5 bases in between. CDR3 DNA sequence: TGTGCCAGCATCGGGGAGACCCAGTACTTC. Residues: CASIGETQYF.

This clonotype was seen only a few times. This chain uses TRBV6-1 with TRBJ2-1; 7 bases fit TRBD2. This CDR3 spans 13 amino acids. The V segment lost 6 bases and the J segment 5 bases; nucleotides outside the gene matches: 4. The V gene's germline CDR1 is MNHNS and CDR2 SASEGT. The CDR3 DNA reads as TGTGCCAGCAGGCCTAGCGGAGACAATGAGCAGTTCTTC. It yields the protein CASRPSGDNEQFF.

This clonotype occurred many times. The rearrangement joins TRBV24-1 to TRBJ2-1; the match to TRBD1 covers 7 bases. Germline V gives CDR1 KGHDR, CDR2 SFDVKD. Trimming removed 0 bases from V and 8 bases from J; junction bases left unmatched: 6. The length of the CDR3 is 15 residues. The CDR3 bases are TGTGCCACCAGTGATTTGCCAGGGGGACGCGATGAGCAGTTCTTC. This encodes CATSDLPGGRDEQFF.